These 27 T cell receptor beta chains were all obtained from the same sample, sequenced in a study of a mutant IDH1 vaccine in newly diagnosed glioma. Data came from immunoSEQ multiplex PCR; TCRdb stores just in-frame clones and leaves some out. The sample shows some 25,000 clones, 60% to 80% of them seen only once. The time point was: week 11, during vaccination. Vaccination comprised doses that each held 300 ug of mutant IDH1 20-mer peptide, plus topical imiquimod. Antigens of these TCRs are unknown. The starting material was PBMCs, obtained from a glioma patient whose treatment included an IDH1 peptide vaccine. These receptors were taken from a woman between 18 and 30 years old with glioma.

The chain employs TRBV9 and TRBJ1-1, with D uncertain. This CDR3 region has 17 residues. Trimming took 0 bases from V and 1 from J, leaving 16 bases between them. Germline V gene sequence: CDR1 SGDLS, CDR2 YYNGEE. The CDR3, as DNA: TGTGCCAGCAGCGTAGGTCCGGAGTCGCCTTCGAACACTGAAGCTTTCTTT. It specifies CASSVGPESPSNTEAFF.

The CDR3 sequence is CASSIEAGMGTGELFF. The CDR3 DNA sequence: TGTGCCAGTAGTATAGAAGCGGGGATGGGCACCGGGGAGCTGTTTTTT. This chain links TRBV19 with TRBJ2-2; TRBD2 matches 7 bases. The V gene's germline CDR1 is LNHDA and CDR2 SQIVND (reference sequence). The CDR3 spans 16 residues. With 0 bases clipped from V and 4 bases from J, the junction kept 5 bases outside the gene matches.

The chain recombines TRBV23-1 with TRBJ2-5; TRBD1 aligns across 11 bases. The J call is in doubt because the DNA end fits TRBJ2-7 better. TRBV23-1 is an ORF; its function is uncertain. The CDR3 has 13 amino acids. This CDR3 is CASGQGARYEQYF. The CDR3 bases are TGCGCCAGCGGACAGGGGGCTCGCTACGAGCAGTACTTC.

With respect to this clone: At the DNA level, this CDR3 is encoded by other sequences in the same sample as well. The chain carries TRBV5-1 and TRBJ2-7; D call uncertain. The CDR3 spans 14 residues. V was shortened by 0 bases and J by 0 bases, with 7 bases between the two germline ends. Germline lookup yields CDR1 SGHRS and CDR2 YFSETQ. CDR3 loop: CASSLGLGSYEQYF. The CDR3 nucleotides are TGCGCCAGCAGCTTGGGACTGGGCTCCTACGAGCAGTACTTC. Based on the CDR3 plus reference TRBV5-1 and TRBJ2-7, the full variable domain is KAGVTQTPRYLIKTRGQQVTLSCSPISGHRSVSWYQQTPGQGLQFLFEYFSETQRNKGNFPGRFSGRQFSNSRSEMNVSTLELGDSALYLCASSLGLGSYEQYFGPGTRLTVT.

This chain links TRBV5-6 with TRBJ2-7, with D hard to call. Germline V gives CDR1 SGHDT, CDR2 YYEEEE. The V gene lost 3 bases and the J gene lost 1 base, with 8 bases spanning the gap. The CDR3 loop spans 13 amino acids. CDR3: CASSYTSSYEQYF. CDR3 nucleotides: TGTGCCAGCAGCTACACCTCATCCTACGAGCAGTACTTC.

As to this clone: One end of the junction varies from germline; a read error may be responsible. The J gene is TRBJ1-5, the V gene TRBV19; D remains ambiguous. This CDR3 contains 13 residues. CDR1 is LNHDA, CDR2 SQIVND, per germline (reference sequence). CDR3 amino acids: CASRIGYLQPQHF. CDR3 bases: TGTGCCAGTAGGATAGGTTATCTTCAGCCCCAGCATTTT.

The genes are TRBV6-6 and TRBJ1-2; D not certain. Trimming removed 5 bases from V and 11 bases from J, with 21 bases in between. The CDR3 has 14 residues. CDR1 MNHNY and CDR2 SVGAGI come from the germline V gene (reference sequence). CDR3: CASSKVVILGPYTF. CDR3 bases: TGTGCCAGCAGTAAGGTTGTTATATTGGGTCCTTACACCTTC.

CDR3: CASRGGQLNTEAFF. CDR3 bases: TGCGCCAGCAGGGGGGGACAGCTAAACACTGAAGCTTTCTTT. The rearrangement uses TRBV5-1 and TRBJ1-1, with TRBD1 identical over 7 bases. With 5 bases clipped from V and 2 bases from J, the junction kept 6 bases outside the gene matches. Germline V CDR1 and CDR2: SGHRS, YFSETQ. There are 14 residues in the CDR3.

This clone appeared a few times. The rearrangement joins TRBV7-9 to TRBJ2-2, with D possibly TRBD2 on 6 matching bases. The CDR3 spans 14 residues. In germline, CDR1 is SEHNR, CDR2 FQNEAQ (reference sequence). Trimming shortened V by 4 bases and J by 9 bases, and 15 bases separated the two germline ends. CDR3 bases: TGTGCCAGCAGCTCTCGGGACTCTAACAGGGAGCTGTTTTTT. Its protein is CASSSRDSNRELFF. Drawing the rest from reference TRBV7-9 and TRBJ2-2, the complete variable domain is DTGVSQNPRHKITKRGQNVTFRCDPISEHNRLYWYRQTLGQGPEFLTYFQNEAQLEKSRLLSDRFSAERPKGSFSTLEIQRTEQGDSAMYLCASSSRDSNRELFFGEGSRLTVL.

The V gene is TRBV5-1, the J gene TRBJ1-6; no reliable D call. V lost 0 bases to trimming and J lost 10 bases, with 11 bases between them. The germline V gene encodes CDR1 SGHRS and CDR2 YFSETQ. The CDR3 has 14 residues. CDR3 coding DNA: TGCGCCAGCAGCTTGGGCCAGGCCCAATCACCCCTCCACTTT. The encoded protein is CASSLGQAQSPLHF.

This chain links TRBV6-1 with TRBJ2-7; D remains unclear. CDR1 and CDR2 (germline): MNHNS, SASEGT. V was cut by 1 base and J by 4 bases, with 5 bases left in between. The CDR3 runs 12 residues. DNA of the CDR3: TGTGCCAGCAGTGAAGACCGGTACGAGCAGTACTTC. It translates to CASSEDRYEQYF.

This clone was counted a few times. The chain recombines TRBV30 with TRBJ1-5, with D uncertain. This CDR3 contains 11 residues. Between the trimmed V and J ends, which lost 5 bases and 9 bases, there was a span of 11 bases. CDR1 and CDR2 from the germline V gene are GTSNPN and SVGIG (reference sequence). CDR3 nucleotides: TGTGCCTGGGGTCTTGTGGGGCCCCAGCATTTT. This translates into CAWGLVGPQHF.

This clone was detected only once. CDR3 sequence: CASRGNEKLFF. CDR3 in DNA: TGTGCCAGCAGGGGGAATGAAAAACTGTTTTTT. This chain uses TRBV6-6 with TRBJ1-4; D gene unclear. The CDR3 consists of 11 residues. V was trimmed by 6 bases and J by 5 bases, leaving 4 bases between them. Germline V gene data show CDR1 as MNHNY and CDR2 as SVGAGI (reference sequence).

This clone was picked up a small number of times. The chain couples TRBV11-3 to TRBJ2-5; D gene ambiguous. V was cut by 0 bases and J by 5 bases, with 10 bases left in between. Germline CDR1 reads SGHNT; CDR2 reads YENEEA. This CDR3 is 14 amino acids long. CDR3 DNA: TGTGCCAGCAGCTTAGAGCCGGGTCTGGAGACCCAGTACTTC. It codes for CASSLEPGLETQYF.

This clone showed up just once. The chain employs TRBV29-1 and TRBJ1-5; 7 bases map to TRBD1. From germline, CDR1 is SQVTM and CDR2 ANQGSEA. Trimming removed 5 bases from V and 4 bases from J; junction bases left unmatched: 5. This CDR3 is built from 13 residues. The CDR3 DNA reads TGCAGCGTTTTACAGGGGTTAAATCAGCCCCAGCATTTT. Protein: CSVLQGLNQPQHF.

V usage is TRBV4-3 and J usage is TRBJ1-2; 10 bases align to TRBD1. V lost 5 bases, J lost 4 bases, and 7 bases stayed unmatched. Germline loops: CDR1 LGHNA, CDR2 YSLEER. This CDR3 comprises 15 residues. CDR3: CASSSSGTGAYGYTF. CDR3 coding DNA: TGCGCCAGCAGCTCCTCCGGGACAGGGGCCTATGGCTACACCTTC.

The rearrangement uses TRBV2 and TRBJ2-2; 7 bases match TRBD1. CDR3 size: 15 residues. The J segment lost 5 bases and the V segment lost 3 bases, leaving 6 bases of the junction unmatched. Germline V CDR1 and CDR2: SNHLY, FYNNEI. The DNA of the CDR3 is TGTGCCAGCAGTGATAAGGGGGCTGATACCGGGGAGCTGTTTTTT. Amino acids: CASSDKGADTGELFF.

This clone has just one count. V and J are TRBV4-2 and TRBJ2-7, with D possibly called TRBD1 or TRBD2 (5 bases each). The CDR3 totals 17 residues. Germline CDR1 LGHNA, CDR2 YNFKEQ. Trimming removed 0 bases at V and 6 bases at J, with 21 bases between. CDR3 nucleotide sequence: TGTGCCAGCAGCCAAGAACCAGGCTACGGGGACCCGGGCGAGCAGTACTTC. It encodes CASSQEPGYGDPGEQYF.

V gene TRBV19 combines with J gene TRBJ1-4, with a weak D call TRBD1 (5 bases). Per germline, CDR1 LNHDA and CDR2 SQIVND (reference sequence). The CDR3 is 14 residues long. Trimming removed 3 bases from V and 6 bases from J, with 11 bases in between. CDR3 nucleotides: TGTGCCAGTAGTATGCAGGGTAGTGATGAAAAACTGTTTTTT. It codes for CASSMQGSDEKLFF.

V gene TRBV2 combines with J gene TRBJ1-2; no clear D. The CDR3 is 10 amino acids. The germline V gene has CDR1 SNHLY and CDR2 FYNNEI. The V end lost 8 bases, the J end lost 4 bases, and 5 bases lay between the germline ends. CDR3 sequence (DNA): TGTGCCAGCTTCTCCTATGGCTACACCTTC. This codes for CASFSYGYTF.

There are a few counts of this clone. This chain links TRBV7-9 with TRBJ2-1; tentatively, D is TRBD1 or TRBD2 (5 bases each). V lost 1 base to trimming and J lost 6 bases, with 13 bases between them. The CDR3 covers 15 residues. The germline V gene has CDR1 SEHNR and CDR2 FQNEAQ (reference sequence). This CDR3 is CASSLGSGRRNEQFF. DNA of the CDR3: TGTGCCAGCAGCTTAGGATCGGGACGCCGCAATGAGCAGTTCTTC.

The V gene is TRBV6-5, the J gene TRBJ1-1; TRBD1 matches 7 bases. This CDR3 has 14 amino acids. Germline V gene lookup returns CDR1 MNHEY and CDR2 SVGAGI. Germline trimming cut 7 bases from V and 1 base from J; bases unmatched to any gene: 6. The CDR3 protein is CASKPGTENTEAFF. Here the CDR3 DNA reads TGTGCCAGCAAACCCGGGACAGAGAACACTGAAGCTTTCTTT.

This sequence joins TRBV9 and TRBJ2-7, with 14 bases lining up with TRBD2. This CDR3 is built from 15 residues. J lost 6 bases, V lost 5 bases, and 7 bases had no gene match. Per germline, CDR1 SGDLS and CDR2 YYNGEE. The CDR3 DNA sequence: TGTGCCAGCAGTGTGACTAGCGGGGGGGCCGTCGAGCAGTACTTC. Its translation is CASSVTSGGAVEQYF.

The chain's CDR3 is CASSLFSGDTEAFF. DNA of the CDR3: TGTGCCAGCAGTTTATTTTCCGGGGATACTGAAGCTTTCTTT. The rearrangement uses TRBV27 and TRBJ1-1; D is unclear. The CDR3 covers 14 residues. V lost 1 base and J 5 bases, leaving 11 bases between the germline ends. The germline CDR1 and CDR2 sequences are MNHEY and SMNVEV (reference sequence).

The chain couples TRBV10-3 to TRBJ1-2, with 9 bases lining up with TRBD1. Germline V gives CDR1 ENHRY, CDR2 SYGVKD. V lost 2 bases to trimming and J lost 6 bases; unmatched junction nucleotides: 4. The CDR3 contains 14 residues. This chain's CDR3 is CAISETGGVNGYTF. CDR3 sequence (DNA): TGTGCCATCAGTGAGACAGGGGGCGTGAATGGCTACACCTTC.

The gene calls are TRBV5-8 and TRBJ1-2; TRBD1 agrees at 7 bases. Trimming cost V 0 bases and J 1 base; bases outside gene matches: 3. This CDR3 contains 15 residues. Germline V CDR1 and CDR2: SGHTS, YDEGEE. CDR3 region: CASSLARGFNYGYTF. Here the CDR3 DNA reads TGTGCCAGCAGCTTGGCCAGGGGGTTTAACTATGGCTACACCTTC.

The CDR3 coding sequence is TGTGCCAGCAGTCGACAGGGGGCGAGGGAGACCCAGTACTTC. Protein sequence: CASSRQGARETQYF. V usage is TRBV6-5 and J usage is TRBJ2-5; 10 nucleotides line up with TRBD1. This CDR3 has 14 amino acids. Trimming took 5 bases from V and 5 from J; bases not matched to a gene: 5. From germline, CDR1 is MNHEY and CDR2 SVGAGI.